This TCR beta chain originates from a study of early T cells in non-severe SARS-CoV-2 infection. Turning to the study itself: Unsorted whole-blood RNA was sequenced in bulk, leaving chains unpaired.

This clonotype has a handful of counts. Individually, cDNA molecules had unique molecular identifiers attached to them. Using its own MiXCR run on the 5' RACE reads, TCRdb lists one record per CDR3 protein. The table records about 36,000 distinct CDR3 sequences, roughly 5.4% of them present only once. The germline V and J ends were trimmed by 3 bases and 5 bases, with 10 bases remaining between them. CDR3 length: 13 amino acids. Per germline, CDR1 DFQATT and CDR2 SNEGSKA (reference sequence). The specimen was whole blood. The receptor comes from an adult who was a healthcare worker with PCR-confirmed SARS-CoV-2 infection or an uninfected control (not recorded which). J is TRBJ1-4 and V is TRBV20-1; D gene unclear. The CDR3 DNA reads as TGCAGTGCTAGGGCCGGGGAAAATGAAAAACTGTTTTTT. It codes for CSARAGENEKLFF.